This T cell receptor (beta chain) comes out of a study of post-analysis software for immune sequencing data. TCR beta libraries were prepared from cDNA with unique molecular identifiers. Via MiXCR, TCRdb re-called the PCR reads, giving one row per CDR3 protein. The sample contains about 620,000 distinct CDR3 sequences, 44% of which appear only once. This sequence was found in a girl aged 5 to 17 with multiple sclerosis. The specimen sequenced was blood.

The CDR3 DNA follows: TGTGCCACCAGCGCCAGGGACGGATTCATTCAGTACTTC. Translation: CATSARDGFIQYF. The J gene is TRBJ2-4, the V gene TRBV15; D tentatively reads TRBD1 or TRBD2 (5 bases each). In germline, CDR1 is LNHNV, CDR2 YYDKDF (reference sequence). The CDR3 has 13 residues. V was shortened by 5 bases and J by 9 bases, with 14 bases between the two germline ends.